These T cell receptor beta chains were read from a single sample in a study of blood T cell repertoires in COVID-19. Sequenced by immunoSEQ multiplex PCR; TCRdb stores in-frame clones only, minus some. The sample lists roughly 270,000 clones, 85% seen once, with roughly 2.6% in the top ten. Sequencing was performed on PBMCs or T cells enriched from blood (not recorded which). These receptors originate from a woman aged 45-65 years who had recovered from COVID-19. The CDR3 runs from the conserved cysteine through the conserved F or W. The D gene is left open where the match is weak. Clone size is stated in some rows and not others, as once, few, many or a class when expanded.

D	length	V	size	J	DNA	CDR3
-	16	TRBV7-9	-	TRBJ2-1	TGTGCCAGCAGCCCCGGGAGGACAGGGTTCCGGAATGAGCAGTTCTTC	CASSPGRTGFRNEQFF
TRBD1	17	TRBV2	-	TRBJ1-1	TGTGCCAGCAGTGAAAGAAATCCGGGACAGAGGAACACTGAAGCTTTCTTT	CASSERNPGQRNTEAFF
-	14	TRBV5-4	few	TRBJ1-1	TGTGCCAGCAGCTTGATCAGGGGGAACACTGAAGCTTTCTTT	CASSLIRGNTEAFF
-	14	TRBV11-2	-	TRBJ1-2	TGTGCCAGCAGCTTAGACGGCAGGGGCTATGGCTACACCTTC	CASSLDGRGYGYTF
-	13	TRBV10-3	-	TRBJ1-1	TGTGCCATCAAGGCGGGATCGAGAAGAGAAGCTTTCTTT	CAIKAGSRREAFF
-	18	TRBV11-3	-	TRBJ2-2	TGTGCCAGCAGCTTAGATTCCTTACAGGGAACGAGCACCGGGGAGCTGTTTTTT	CASSLDSLQGTSTGELFF
-	16	TRBV19	-	TRBJ2-1	TGTGCCAGTAGTATAGATCCTCTCGGACTATTCAATGAGCAGTTCTTC	CASSIDPLGLFNEQFF
TRBD1	13	TRBV5-1	-	TRBJ2-3	TGCGCCAGCTCGGGACAGAGCACAGATACGCAGTATTTT	CASSGQSTDTQYF
-	12	TRBV9	-	TRBJ2-2	TGTGCCAGCAGCGTAGTATCCGGGGAGCTGTTTTTT	CASSVVSGELFF
-	13	TRBV18	-	TRBJ1-2	TGTGCCAGCTCAGTGACAGGAGGAGAAGGCTACACCTTC	CASSVTGGEGYTF
TRBD1	13	TRBV10-3	-	TRBJ2-7	TGTGCCAACGCGCCGGGACAGACCTACGAGCAGTACTTC	CANAPGQTYEQYF
-	13	TRBV30	-	TRBJ1-6	TGTGCCTGGAGTTCGGAGTATAATTCACCCCTCCACTTT	CAWSSEYNSPLHF
TRBD1	14	TRBV6-4	-	TRBJ1-1	TGTGCCAGCAAGATAGACAGGGCAGACACTGAAGCTTTCTTT	CASKIDRADTEAFF
-	14	TRBV5-1	-	TRBJ2-1	TGCGCCAGCCAACAGGGTGGGGGTACGGGTGAGCAGTTCTTC	CASQQGGGTGEQFF
-	13	TRBV6-4	-	TRBJ2-5	TGTGCCAGCAGTCACAGGTTCGGAGAGACCCAGTACTTC	CASSHRFGETQYF
-	12	TRBV11-2	once	TRBJ1-1	TGTGCCAGCAGCTTTCTAAACAGTGAAGCTTTCTTT	CASSFLNSEAFF
-	12	TRBV29-1	-	TRBJ2-6	TGCAGCGTGAGCTCTGGGGCCAACGTCCTGACTTTC	CSVSSGANVLTF
TRBD1	15	TRBV7-9	-	TRBJ1-1	TGTGCCAGCAGTTATCTGGACAGGGGGCGATCTGAAGCTTTCTTT	CASSYLDRGRSEAFF
-	13	TRBV7-8	-	TRBJ1-5	TGTGCCAGCATGCTAAATAGCAATCAGCCCCAGCATTTT	CASMLNSNQPQHF
TRBD1	12	TRBV7-2	once	TRBJ1-2	TGTGCCAGCAGCCCAGGGGGGTATGGCTACACCTTC	CASSPGGYGYTF
-	14	TRBV27	-	TRBJ2-5	TGTGCCAGCAGTATCGGACAGCTACAAGAGACCCAGTACTTC	CASSIGQLQETQYF
-	15	TRBV5-1	-	TRBJ1-3	TGCGCCAGCAGCTTGCCTACAGGGACTGGAAACACCATATATTTT	CASSLPTGTGNTIYF
-	16	TRBV4-1	-	TRBJ1-2	TGCGCCAGCAGTCCCAACGCAGGGGTGAACAACTATGGCTACACCTTC	CASSPNAGVNNYGYTF
-	15	TRBV2	-	TRBJ2-2	TGTGCCAGCAGTCACAATCTGGGGGGCACCGGGGAGCTGTTTTTT	CASSHNLGGTGELFF
TRBD1	16	TRBV7-2	-	TRBJ1-4	TGTGCCAGCAGCCCCTTCCGGACAGGGCGTAATGAAAAACTGTTTTTT	CASSPFRTGRNEKLFF
-	15	TRBV19	-	TRBJ1-1	TGTGCCAGTAATCTAGGGCGGGGGATGAACACTGAAGCTTTCTTT	CASNLGRGMNTEAFF
TRBD1	14	TRBV4-1	-	TRBJ2-7	TGCGCCAGCAGCCAGACAGGGTTGGCCTACGAGCAGTACTTC	CASSQTGLAYEQYF
TRBD1	18	TRBV27	-	TRBJ1-2	TGTGCCAGCAGTTTAAGAATAACAGGGGGCCAAGCTAACTATGGCTACACCTTC	CASSLRITGGQANYGYTF
TRBD1	14	TRBV7-9	few	TRBJ1-4	TGTGCCAGCAGCTTGGGACAGGGTGGTGAAAAACTGTTTTTT	CASSLGQGGEKLFF
-	16	TRBV7-3	-	TRBJ2-3	TGTGCCAGCAGCTTAAACGCGGGGGCCTTTTCAGATACGCAGTATTTT	CASSLNAGAFSDTQYF
TRBD1	14	TRBV6-5	-	TRBJ1-2	TGTGCCAGCAGTTGGACAGGCGCTAACTATGGCTACACCTTC	CASSWTGANYGYTF
TRBD1	15	TRBV19	-	TRBJ2-1	TGTGCCAGTAGTATACGACAGGGGGCGACCGTTGAGCAGTTCTTC	CASSIRQGATVEQFF
TRBD2	11	TRBV20-1	once	TRBJ2-7	TGCAGTGGCGGGGGGTACTACGAGCAGTACTTC	CSGGGYYEQYF
-	14	TRBV9	-	TRBJ2-7	TGTGCCAGCAGCGCGAGACAGGTCTCGGACGAGCAGTACTTC	CASSARQVSDEQYF
TRBD1	15	TRBV25-1	-	TRBJ1-6	TGTGCCAGCAGTGATCCGGGACAGTTTGATTCACCCCTCCACTTT	CASSDPGQFDSPLHF
-	15	TRBV4-3	-	TRBJ2-2	TGCGCCAGCAGCCAAGTTGGAGGGGGCCGCGGGGAGCTGTTTTTT	CASSQVGGGRGELFF
TRBD2	17	TRBV9	-	TRBJ2-2	TGTGCCAGCAGCGTAGGATTAGGCGGGGGAAACACCGGGGAGCTGTTTTTT	CASSVGLGGGNTGELFF
-	14	TRBV18	-	TRBJ1-1	TGTGCCAGCTCACCTAACAGAGTGAACACTGAAGCTTTCTTT	CASSPNRVNTEAFF
-	15	TRBV30	-	TRBJ1-4	TGTGCCTGGAGTCCTAAGGGGGGGTCTAATGAAAAACTGTTTTTT	CAWSPKGGSNEKLFF
-	12	TRBV12-3/TRBV12-4	-	TRBJ1-2	TGTGCCAGCAGTTTATCTACAGTTCGCTACACCTTC	CASSLSTVRYTF
-	11	TRBV29-1	once	TRBJ1-1	TGCAGCGTCCCAAAGACAACCGGAACTTTCTTT	CSVPKTTGTFF
-	12	TRBV12-3/TRBV12-4	-	TRBJ1-5	TGTGCCAGCTCTCAGGGAGGTCAGCCCCAGCATTTT	CASSQGGQPQHF
-	15	TRBV27	-	TRBJ1-4	TGTGCCAGCAGACAGCAGGGTTGGGGCAATGAAAAACTGTTTTTT	CASRQQGWGNEKLFF
-	16	TRBV6-5	-	TRBJ2-5	TGTGCCAGCAGTTACTCACAAAGCGGAGGTGGGGAGACCCAGTACTTC	CASSYSQSGGGETQYF
-	15	TRBV2	-	TRBJ2-3	TGTGCCAGCAGTGACGCGGGGATGCGCACAGATACGCAGTATTTT	CASSDAGMRTDTQYF
-	16	TRBV18	-	TRBJ2-7	TGTGCCAGCTCACCCCCCGGAGTAGGCTCCGGAGGGGAGCAGTACTTC	CASSPPGVGSGGEQYF
-	15	TRBV15	once	TRBJ2-2	TGTGCCACCAGCAGAGTTACTAGCCAGGGCGGGGAGCTGTTTTTT	CATSRVTSQGGELFF
TRBD1	14	TRBV5-4	-	TRBJ1-1	TGTGCCAGCAGCCACGGACAGGGAACAACTGAAGCTTTCTTT	CASSHGQGTTEAFF
-	12	TRBV27	-	TRBJ1-4	TGTGCCAGCAGGTACTCACGGGAAAAACTGTTTTTT	CASRYSREKLFF
TRBD1	15	TRBV2	-	TRBJ1-5	TGTGCCAGCAAAATACAGGGGGGGGGCAATCAGCCCCAGCATTTT	CASKIQGGGNQPQHF
TRBD2	15	TRBV7-3	-	TRBJ2-2	TGTGCCAGCAGCTCGGAGCGGGGTTATACCGGGGAGCTGTTTTTT	CASSSERGYTGELFF
-	15	TRBV30	-	TRBJ1-3	TGTGCCTGGAGTCGCGAGATCGGCTCTGGAAACACCATATATTTT	CAWSREIGSGNTIYF
-	13	TRBV30	-	TRBJ1-4	TGTGCCTGGGCGGTAGTTAATAATGAAAAACTGTTTTTT	CAWAVVNNEKLFF
TRBD2	17	TRBV4-1	-	TRBJ2-3	TGCGCCAGCAGCCAGGCCGGGGCTAGCGGAAGCACAGATACGCAGTATTTT	CASSQAGASGSTDTQYF
-	12	TRBV28	-	TRBJ1-2	TGTGCCAGCAGCCCCAGGGTCTCTGGCTACACCTTC	CASSPRVSGYTF
TRBD1	15	TRBV19	-	TRBJ1-2	TGTGCCACCCGGGACAGGGGGAAAGTGCTCTATGGCTACACCTTC	CATRDRGKVLYGYTF
-	11	TRBV6-2/TRBV6-3	few	TRBJ2-3	TGTGCCAGCAGTTATCTGGATACGCAGTATTTT	CASSYLDTQYF